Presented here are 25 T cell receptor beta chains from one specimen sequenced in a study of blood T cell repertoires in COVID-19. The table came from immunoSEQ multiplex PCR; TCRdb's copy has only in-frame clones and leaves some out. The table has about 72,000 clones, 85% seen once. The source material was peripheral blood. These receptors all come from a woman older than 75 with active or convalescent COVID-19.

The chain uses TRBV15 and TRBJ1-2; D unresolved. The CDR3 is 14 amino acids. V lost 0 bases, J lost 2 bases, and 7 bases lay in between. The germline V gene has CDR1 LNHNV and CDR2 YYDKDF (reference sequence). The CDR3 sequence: CATSREGTNYGYTF. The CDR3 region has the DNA TGTGCCACCAGCAGAGAGGGCACCAACTATGGCTACACCTTC.

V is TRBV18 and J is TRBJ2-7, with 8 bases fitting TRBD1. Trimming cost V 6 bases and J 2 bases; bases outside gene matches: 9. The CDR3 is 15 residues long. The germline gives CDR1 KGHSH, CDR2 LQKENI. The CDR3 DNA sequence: TGTGCCAGCTCTTACGAGACAGGGGACACCTACGAGCAGTACTTC. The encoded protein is CASSYETGDTYEQYF. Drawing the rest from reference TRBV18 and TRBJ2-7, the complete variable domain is NAGVMQNPRHLVRRRGQEARLRCSPMKGHSHVYWYRQLPEEGLKFMVYLQKENIIDESGMPKERFSAEFPKEGPSILRIQQVVRGDSAAYFCASSYETGDTYEQYFGPGTRLTVT.

CDR3 sequence: CASSSPLTGSSYEQYF. The CDR3, as DNA: TGTGCCAGCAGCTCCCCCCTAACAGGAAGCTCCTACGAGCAGTACTTC. The V call is TRBV5-4, the J call TRBJ2-7, with a possible D match to TRBD1 (5 bases). The V gene lost 3 bases and the J gene lost 0 bases, with 16 bases spanning the gap. The CDR3 spans 16 residues. The germline V gene has CDR1 SGHNT and CDR2 YYREEE (reference sequence). Supplemented by reference TRBV5-4 and TRBJ2-7, the full variable domain reads ETGVTQSPTHLIKTRGQQVTLRCSSQSGHNTVSWYQQALGQGPQFIFQYYREEENGRGNFPPRFSGLQFPNYSSELNVNALELDDSALYLCASSSPLTGSSYEQYFGPGTRLTVT.

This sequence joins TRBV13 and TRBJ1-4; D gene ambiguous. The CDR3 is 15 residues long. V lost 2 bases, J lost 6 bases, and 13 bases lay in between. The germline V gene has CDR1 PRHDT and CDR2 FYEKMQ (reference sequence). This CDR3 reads CASSLFHQTDEKLFF. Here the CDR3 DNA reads TGTGCCAGCAGCTTATTCCATCAAACGGATGAAAAACTGTTTTTT.

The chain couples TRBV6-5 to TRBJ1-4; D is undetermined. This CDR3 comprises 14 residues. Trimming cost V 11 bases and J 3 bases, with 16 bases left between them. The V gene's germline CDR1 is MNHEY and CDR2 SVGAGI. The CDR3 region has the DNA TGTGCCGGTGCTAACAGCCTTGCTAATGAAAAACTGTTTTTT. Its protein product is CAGANSLANEKLFF.

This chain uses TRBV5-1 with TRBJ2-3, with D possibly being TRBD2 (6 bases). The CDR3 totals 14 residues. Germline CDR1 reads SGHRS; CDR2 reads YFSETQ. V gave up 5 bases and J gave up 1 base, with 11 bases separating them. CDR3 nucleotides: TGCGCCAGCAGTTGGGGACTTGGCACAGATACGCAGTATTTT. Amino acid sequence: CASSWGLGTDTQYF.

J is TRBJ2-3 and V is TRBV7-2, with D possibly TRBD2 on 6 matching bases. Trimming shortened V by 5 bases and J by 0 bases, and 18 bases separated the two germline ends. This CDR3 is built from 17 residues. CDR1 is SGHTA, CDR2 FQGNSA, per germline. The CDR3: CASSRYVAGPSTDTQYF. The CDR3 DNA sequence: TGTGCCAGCAGCCGCTATGTTGCGGGGCCCAGCACAGATACGCAGTATTTT. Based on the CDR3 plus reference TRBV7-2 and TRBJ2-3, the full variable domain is GAGVSQSPSNKVTEKGKDVELRCDPISGHTALYWYRQSLGQGLEFLIYFQGNSAPDKSGLPSDRFSAERTGGSVSTLTIQRTQQEDSAVYLCASSRYVAGPSTDTQYFGPGTRLTVL.

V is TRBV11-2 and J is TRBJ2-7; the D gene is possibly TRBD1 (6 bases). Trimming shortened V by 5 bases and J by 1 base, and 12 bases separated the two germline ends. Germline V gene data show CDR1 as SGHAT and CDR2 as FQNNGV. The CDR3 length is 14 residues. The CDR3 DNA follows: TGTGCCAGCAGCCCAGGGGTCGGATCCTACGAGCAGTACTTC. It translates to CASSPGVGSYEQYF.

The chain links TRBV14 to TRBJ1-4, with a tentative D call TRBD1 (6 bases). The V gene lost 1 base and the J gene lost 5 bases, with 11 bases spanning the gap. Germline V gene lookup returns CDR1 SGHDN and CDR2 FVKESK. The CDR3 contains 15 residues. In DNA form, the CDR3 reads TGTGCCAGCAGCCAAGTGGCAGGGGTGAATGAAAAACTGTTTTTT. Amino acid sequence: CASSQVAGVNEKLFF.

CDR3 DNA: TGCGCCAGCAGCGCGGGACCGAGGGGTAGCTTGAGTGAGCAGTTCTTC. This encodes CASSAGPRGSLSEQFF. The chain combines TRBV5-1 with TRBJ2-1; D is perhaps TRBD2 (6 bases). The germline gives CDR1 SGHRS, CDR2 YFSETQ. V was cut by 4 bases and J by 9 bases, with 23 bases left in between. CDR3 length: 16 residues. The full variable domain, in which reference TRBV5-1 and TRBJ2-1 provide the parts outside the CDR3, is KAGVTQTPRYLIKTRGQQVTLSCSPISGHRSVSWYQQTPGQGLQFLFEYFSETQRNKGNFPGRFSGRQFSNSRSEMNVSTLELGDSALYLCASSAGPRGSLSEQFFGPGTRLTVL.

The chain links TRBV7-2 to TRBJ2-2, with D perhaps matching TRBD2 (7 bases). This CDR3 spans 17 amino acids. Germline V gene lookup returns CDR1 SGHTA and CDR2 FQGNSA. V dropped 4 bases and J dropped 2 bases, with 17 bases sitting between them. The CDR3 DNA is TGTGCCAGCAGCTCCCCCCGGGGAGGGGGAAACACCGGGGAGCTGTTTTTT. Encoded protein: CASSSPRGGGNTGELFF. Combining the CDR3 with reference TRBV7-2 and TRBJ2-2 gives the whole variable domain GAGVSQSPSNKVTEKGKDVELRCDPISGHTALYWYRQSLGQGLEFLIYFQGNSAPDKSGLPSDRFSAERTGGSVSTLTIQRTQQEDSAVYLCASSSPRGGGNTGELFFGEGSRLTVL.

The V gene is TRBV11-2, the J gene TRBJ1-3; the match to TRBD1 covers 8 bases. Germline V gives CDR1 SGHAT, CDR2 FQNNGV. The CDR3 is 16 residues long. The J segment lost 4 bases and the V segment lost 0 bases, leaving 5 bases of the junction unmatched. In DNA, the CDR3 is TGTGCCAGCAGCTTAGACAGGGGGCAGAACGGAAACACCATATATTTT. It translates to CASSLDRGQNGNTIYF.

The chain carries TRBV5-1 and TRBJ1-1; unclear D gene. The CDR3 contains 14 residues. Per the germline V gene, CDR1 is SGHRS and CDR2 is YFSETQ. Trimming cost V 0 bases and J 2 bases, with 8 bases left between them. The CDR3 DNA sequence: TGCGCCAGCAGCTTGGAGCGGGGAAACACTGAAGCTTTCTTT. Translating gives CASSLERGNTEAFF.

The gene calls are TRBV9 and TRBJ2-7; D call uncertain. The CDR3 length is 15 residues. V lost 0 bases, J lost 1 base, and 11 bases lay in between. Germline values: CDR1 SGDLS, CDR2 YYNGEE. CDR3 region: CASSVGVRFSYEQYF. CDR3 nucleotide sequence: TGTGCCAGCAGCGTAGGGGTCAGGTTTTCCTACGAGCAGTACTTC.

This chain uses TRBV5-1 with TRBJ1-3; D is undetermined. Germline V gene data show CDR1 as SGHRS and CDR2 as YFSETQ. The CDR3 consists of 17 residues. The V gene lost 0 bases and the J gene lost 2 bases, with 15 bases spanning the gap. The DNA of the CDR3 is TGCGCCAGCAGCTTGGCCACCTTGGGAGGGCCTGGAAACACCATATATTTT. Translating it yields CASSLATLGGPGNTIYF.

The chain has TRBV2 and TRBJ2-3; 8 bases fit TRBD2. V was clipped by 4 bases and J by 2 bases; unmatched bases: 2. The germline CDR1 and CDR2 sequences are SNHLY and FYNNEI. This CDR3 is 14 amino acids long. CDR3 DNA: TGTGCCAGCAGTGCGGGACTAGACACAGATACGCAGTATTTT. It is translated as CASSAGLDTDTQYF.

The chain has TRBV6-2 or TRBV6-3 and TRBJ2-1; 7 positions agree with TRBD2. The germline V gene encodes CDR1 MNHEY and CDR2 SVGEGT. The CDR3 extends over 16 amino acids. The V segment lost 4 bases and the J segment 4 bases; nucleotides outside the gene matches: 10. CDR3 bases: TGTGCCAGCAGTTGGGTCGTGGGGGGGGTGTACAATGAGCAGTTCTTC. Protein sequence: CASSWVVGGVYNEQFF.

The CDR3 protein is CSVEDRETQYF. In DNA, the CDR3 is TGCAGCGTTGAAGATCGGGAGACCCAGTACTTC. The rearrangement joins TRBV29-1 to TRBJ2-5; D ambiguous. This CDR3 is built from 11 residues. Germline V gene sequence: CDR1 SQVTM, CDR2 ANQGSEA. Trimming removed 0 bases at V and 5 bases at J, with 4 bases between.

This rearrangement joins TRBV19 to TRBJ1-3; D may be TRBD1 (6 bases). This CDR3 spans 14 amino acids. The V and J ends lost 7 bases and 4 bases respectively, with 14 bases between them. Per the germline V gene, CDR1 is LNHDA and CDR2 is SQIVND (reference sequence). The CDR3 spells CASIGTGYGNTIYF. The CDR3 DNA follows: TGTGCCAGTATAGGTACAGGGTACGGAAACACCATATATTTT.

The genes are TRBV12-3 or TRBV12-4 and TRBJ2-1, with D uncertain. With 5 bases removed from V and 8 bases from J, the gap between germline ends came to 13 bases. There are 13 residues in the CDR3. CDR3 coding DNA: TGTGCCAGCAGTGAACGGGTTTTGTATGAGCAGTTCTTC. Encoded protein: CASSERVLYEQFF.

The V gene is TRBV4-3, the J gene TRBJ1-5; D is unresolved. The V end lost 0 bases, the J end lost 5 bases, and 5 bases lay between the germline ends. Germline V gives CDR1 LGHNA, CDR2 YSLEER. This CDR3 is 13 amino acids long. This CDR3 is CASSQERDQPQHF. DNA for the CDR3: TGCGCCAGCAGCCAAGAGAGGGATCAGCCCCAGCATTTT.

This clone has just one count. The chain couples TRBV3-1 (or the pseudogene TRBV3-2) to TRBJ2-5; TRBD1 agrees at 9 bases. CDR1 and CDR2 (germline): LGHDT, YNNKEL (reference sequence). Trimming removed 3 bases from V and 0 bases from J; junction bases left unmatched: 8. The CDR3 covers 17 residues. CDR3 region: CASSQGGQGEYQETQYF. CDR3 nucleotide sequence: TGTGCCAGCAGCCAGGGGGGACAGGGAGAGTACCAAGAGACCCAGTACTTC.

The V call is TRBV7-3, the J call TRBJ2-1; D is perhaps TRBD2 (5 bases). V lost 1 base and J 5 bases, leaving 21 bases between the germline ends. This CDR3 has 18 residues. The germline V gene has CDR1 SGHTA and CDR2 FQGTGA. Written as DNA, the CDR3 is TGTGCCAGCAGCTTAAGTCTTTCTAGGGCGGGCGGAGACAATGAGCAGTTCTTC. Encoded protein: CASSLSLSRAGGDNEQFF.

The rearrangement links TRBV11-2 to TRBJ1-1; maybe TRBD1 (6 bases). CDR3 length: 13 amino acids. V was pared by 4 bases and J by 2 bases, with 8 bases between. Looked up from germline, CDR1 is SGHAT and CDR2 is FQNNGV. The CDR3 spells CASSSQGNTEAFF. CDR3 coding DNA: TGTGCCAGCAGCTCACAGGGCAACACTGAAGCTTTCTTT. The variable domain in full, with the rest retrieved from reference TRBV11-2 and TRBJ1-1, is EAGVAQSPRYKIIEKRQSVAFWCNPISGHATLYWYQQILGQGPKLLIQFQNNGVVDDSQLPKDRFSAERLKGVDSTLKIQPAKLEDSAVYLCASSSQGNTEAFFGQGTRLTVV.

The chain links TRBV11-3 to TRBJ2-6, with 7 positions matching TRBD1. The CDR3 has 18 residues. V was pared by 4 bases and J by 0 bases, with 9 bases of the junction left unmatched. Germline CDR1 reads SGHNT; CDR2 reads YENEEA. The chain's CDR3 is CASSYRGQPFSGANVLTF. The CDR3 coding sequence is TGTGCCAGCAGCTACAGGGGACAACCCTTCTCTGGGGCCAACGTCCTGACTTTC.